This TCR beta chain originates from a study of T cells in Graves' hyperthyroidism and ophthalmopathy. About the study: Peripheral blood samples were taken at initial diagnosis, prior to any treatment.

This clonotype was seen at least ten times. Diagnosing involved the use of clinical symptoms, serum thyroxine and TRAb, thyroid ultrasound and orbital computed tomography. Template material for amplifying TCR beta CDR3 regions consisted of RNA transcripts. The study used the HTBI primer set for a first-round RT-PCR of the TCR CDR3. Using its own MiXCR run on the multiplex PCR reads, TCRdb lists one record per CDR3 protein. In the table there are hundreds of thousands of distinct CDR3 sequences, over 15% of which are singletons. V was trimmed by 3 bases and J by 6 bases, leaving 13 bases between them. The CDR3 has 14 amino acids. In germline, CDR1 is SGHDN, CDR2 FVKESK.

This chain connects TRBV14 to TRBJ2-3; D is tentatively TRBD1 or TRBD2 (6 bases each). The material sequenced was blood. The sequence was collected from a woman between 18 and 29 years old with Graves' hyperthyroidism. CDR3 residues: CASSHGGGSDTQYF. As DNA, the CDR3 is TGTGCCAGCAGCCATGGAGGGGGATCGGATACGCAGTATTTT.